These 27 T cell receptor beta chains share one sample of origin, sequenced in a study of cytomegalovirus exposure and HLA in healthy donors. A multiplex PCR was run with 60 Vbeta primers and 13 Jbeta primers. Generated by immunoSEQ multiplex PCR, the TCRdb table keeps only in-frame clones and is missing some. The sample includes about 150,000 clones, roughly 84% of them seen just once. Material for sequencing was PBMCs. The source is a woman aged 18-29 years in good health and CMV-seronegative.

Written as DNA, the CDR3 is TGCGCCAGCAGCCAAATTTTAGGGGGAATGACAGATACGCAGTATTTT. It codes for CASSQILGGMTDTQYF. V is TRBV4-3 and J is TRBJ2-3; a weak D match, TRBD1 (6 bases). Germline V gene sequence: CDR1 LGHNA, CDR2 YSLEER. There are 16 residues in the CDR3. V shed 2 bases and J shed 3 bases, with 15 bases lying between them.

The rearrangement joins TRBV6-5 to TRBJ1-6, with TRBD1 matching over 8 bases. The CDR3 runs 14 residues. V was pared by 5 bases and J by 9 bases, with 6 bases of the junction left unmatched. Germline V CDR1 and CDR2: MNHEY, SVGAGI. The CDR3 region has the DNA TGTGCCAGCAGTGACGGTCAGGGGGCTTCACCCCTCCACTTT. It is translated as CASSDGQGASPLHF.

This clone was counted between two and nine times. The V and J genes are TRBV5-4 and TRBJ2-5; the match to TRBD1 covers 7 bases. V was clipped by 4 bases and J by 2 bases; unmatched bases: 5. Germline V gene data show CDR1 as SGHNT and CDR2 as YYREEE (reference sequence). The CDR3 runs to 14 residues. Written as DNA, the CDR3 is TGTGCCAGCAGCGAACCGGGACAGCAAGAGACCCAGTACTTC. Protein sequence: CASSEPGQQETQYF.

The rearrangement joins TRBV2 to TRBJ1-2, with a weak D call TRBD1 (6 bases). Germline CDR1 SNHLY, CDR2 FYNNEI. This CDR3 comprises 16 residues. The V end was cut by 5 bases, the J end by 7 bases, with 23 bases between. CDR3 loop: CASSLDGQSSGGGYTF. In nucleotides, the CDR3 is TGTGCCAGCAGTTTAGACGGACAGTCCTCAGGTGGTGGCTACACCTTC.

This clone was counted only a few times. The CDR3 loop reads CASSLALAYSYNEQFF. The CDR3 nucleotides read TGTGCCAGCAGCTTGGCACTAGCATACTCCTACAATGAGCAGTTCTTC. This rearrangement joins TRBV5-4 to TRBJ2-1; D perhaps matches TRBD2 (6 bases). The CDR3 contains 16 residues. V shed 0 bases and J shed 0 bases, with 10 bases lying between them. Germline V lookup: CDR1 SGHNT, CDR2 YYREEE (reference sequence).

With regard to this clone: The same CDR3 arises from other DNA sequences in this sample as well. V usage is TRBV27 and J usage is TRBJ2-2; 10 nucleotides agree with TRBD2. Trimming removed 4 bases from V and 3 bases from J; junction bases left unmatched: 23. The length of the CDR3 is 22 residues. Per the germline V gene, CDR1 is MNHEY and CDR2 is SMNVEV (reference sequence). The CDR3 DNA sequence: TGTGCCAGCAGTTCTCCATCTCTCGATTCCCAGCGGGGGGGTGGTTACACCGGGGAGCTGTTTTTT. Protein sequence: CASSSPSLDSQRGGGYTGELFF.

The CDR3 loop is CAISESGLGFEQFF. Here the CDR3 DNA reads TGTGCCATCAGTGAGTCGGGACTAGGGTTTGAGCAGTTCTTC. The chain links TRBV10-3 to TRBJ2-1; TRBD2 matches 8 bases. Germline CDR1 reads ENHRY; CDR2 reads SYGVKD. Trimming took 0 bases from V and 9 from J; bases not matched to a gene: 4. There are 14 residues in the CDR3.

The rearrangement uses TRBV5-1 and TRBJ2-1; 8 positions agree with TRBD2. Germline CDR1 reads SGHRS; CDR2 reads YFSETQ. Losses at the gene ends were 1 base for V and 0 bases for J; bases not matched to a gene: 3. This CDR3 comprises 16 residues. CDR3 in DNA: TGCGCCAGCAGCTTGTCGGGACTAGGCTCCTACAATGAGCAGTTCTTC. Translation gives CASSLSGLGSYNEQFF.

This chain joins TRBV19 and TRBJ2-1, with TRBD2 identical over 8 bases. The CDR3 is 17 amino acids. V lost 5 bases to trimming and J lost 7 bases; unmatched junction nucleotides: 16. CDR1 and CDR2 (germline): LNHDA, SQIVND (reference sequence). Written as DNA, the CDR3 is TGTGCCAGTAGTCCCCTTCCCGGGACTAGGGGGGTTAATGAGCAGTTCTTC. Its protein is CASSPLPGTRGVNEQFF.

The chain combines TRBV10-3 with TRBJ1-2, with D hard to call. This CDR3 has 12 amino acids. Germline V gene sequence: CDR1 ENHRY, CDR2 SYGVKD. Trimming took off 7 bases at V and 9 bases at J, with 15 bases between the two ends. The CDR3 DNA sequence: TGTGCCATCAAACCGCTGGAGGGTAGCTACACCTTC. Residues: CAIKPLEGSYTF.

This sequence joins TRBV7-2 and TRBJ1-2; a possible D gene is TRBD1 (5 bases). The CDR3 covers 13 residues. Trimming left V 3 bases short and J 8 bases short, with 13 bases between. Germline values: CDR1 SGHTA, CDR2 FQGNSA. The CDR3 sequence is CASSLGQGSGYTF. Written as DNA, the CDR3 is TGTGCCAGCAGCTTGGGGCAGGGCAGCGGCTACACCTTC.

The chain uses TRBV2 and TRBJ2-1, with 13 bases aligning to TRBD2. The CDR3 is 17 amino acids. Germline V gene lookup returns CDR1 SNHLY and CDR2 FYNNEI. V gave up 3 bases and J gave up 0 bases; unmatched junction bases: 2. The CDR3 DNA sequence: TGTGCCAGCAGTGAGACTAGCGGGGGGAGCTCCTACAATGAGCAGTTCTTC. The encoded protein is CASSETSGGSSYNEQFF.

The chain links TRBV7-8 to TRBJ2-3; 7 bases agree with TRBD1. The germline V gene has CDR1 SGHVS and CDR2 FQNEAQ. The junction had 7 bases not matched to a gene; V was cut back by 1 base and J by 6 bases. The CDR3 contains 15 residues. The CDR3 sequence: CASSLGVRGSDTQYF. The CDR3 nucleotides are TGTGCCAGCAGCTTAGGGGTCAGGGGGTCCGATACGCAGTATTTT.

The rearrangement uses TRBV2 and TRBJ1-2; 9 bases agree with TRBD1. The germline CDR1 and CDR2 sequences are SNHLY and FYNNEI. Trimming removed 3 bases from V and 5 bases from J; junction bases left unmatched: 7. This CDR3 comprises 15 residues. The CDR3 bases are TGTGCCAGCAGTGAGGCGGGACAGGGTAAATATGGCTACACCTTC. It translates to CASSEAGQGKYGYTF.

This chain joins TRBV28 and TRBJ2-7; TRBD1 aligns across 8 bases. The V segment lost 3 bases and the J segment 7 bases; nucleotides outside the gene matches: 5. CDR3 size: 13 residues. The germline V gene has CDR1 MDHEN and CDR2 SYDVKM. The DNA of the CDR3 is TGTGCCAGCAGTTTGCAGGGGGCGCGGGAGCAGTACTTC. Protein product: CASSLQGAREQYF. Full variable domain (missing parts from reference TRBV28 and TRBJ2-7): DVKVTQSSRYLVKRTGEKVFLECVQDMDHENMFWYRQDPGLGLRLIYFSYDVKMKEKGDIPEGYSVSREKKERFSLILESASTNQTSMYLCASSLQGAREQYFGPGTRLTVT.

Only a few counts were recorded for this clone. V is TRBV6-5 and J is TRBJ1-4; D ambiguous. There are 14 residues in the CDR3. Germline assignment: CDR1 MNHEY and CDR2 SVGAGI. Trimming pared 4 bases from V and 5 bases from J, leaving 11 bases between. The CDR3 reads CASSSGKENEKLFF. The CDR3 coding sequence is TGTGCCAGCAGTTCGGGTAAAGAGAATGAAAAACTGTTTTTT.

The DNA for the CDR3 is TGCAGCGTGAGCGGGACCCCTTTGTATGAGCAGTTCTTC. Protein product: CSVSGTPLYEQFF. The chain carries TRBV29-1 and TRBJ2-1; 7 bases are shared with TRBD2. The germline V gene encodes CDR1 SQVTM and CDR2 ANQGSEA. J lost 8 bases, V lost 6 bases, and 10 bases had no gene match. The CDR3 sequence is 13 residues long.

The chain has TRBV4-1 and TRBJ1-2; D uncertain. This CDR3 region has 16 residues. Between the trimmed V and J ends, which lost 1 base and 4 bases, there was a span of 16 bases. Germline lookup yields CDR1 MGHRA and CDR2 YSYEKL. The DNA for the CDR3 is TGCGCCAGCAGCCAAGTAGGCAACGCGGGGTTCTATGGCTACACCTTC. It translates to CASSQVGNAGFYGYTF.

The chain uses TRBV4-3 and TRBJ1-5; a possible D gene is TRBD1 (5 bases). CDR3 size: 17 residues. Per the germline V gene, CDR1 is LGHNA and CDR2 is YSLEER. V was cut by 8 bases and J by 7 bases, with 27 bases left in between. Here the CDR3 reads CASRPGLGREGDQPQHF. DNA of the CDR3: TGCGCCAGCCGCCCCGGACTCGGCAGGGAGGGCGACCAGCCCCAGCATTTT.

The chain uses TRBV2 and TRBJ1-3; possible D gene TRBD1, 5 bases. With 2 bases removed from V and 2 bases from J, the gap between germline ends came to 10 bases. The CDR3 length is 15 residues. Looked up from germline, CDR1 is SNHLY and CDR2 is FYNNEI. The CDR3 sequence is CASSESGGAGNTIYF. CDR3 coding DNA: TGTGCCAGCAGTGAATCGGGGGGGGCTGGAAACACCATATATTTT. Complete variable domain (other parts from reference TRBV2 and TRBJ1-3): EPEVTQTPSHQVTQMGQEVILRCVPISNHLYFYWYRQILGQKVEFLVSFYNNEISEKSEIFDDQFSVERPDGSNFTLKIRSTKLEDSAMYFCASSESGGAGNTIYFGEGSWLTVV.

The gene calls are TRBV5-1 and TRBJ1-5; 8 bases match TRBD1. V was clipped by 3 bases and J by 6 bases; unmatched bases: 5. Germline V gene sequence: CDR1 SGHRS, CDR2 YFSETQ. The CDR3 runs to 14 residues. CDR3 bases: TGCGCCAGCAGCTCAGGGGGCATTGGTCAGCCCCAGCATTTT. Translation gives CASSSGGIGQPQHF.

This clone was seen a handful of times. The identical CDR3 is also encoded by other nucleotide sequences in the sample. The V gene is TRBV7-2, the J gene TRBJ2-3, with a weak D call TRBD1 (6 bases). The CDR3 runs 13 residues. Trimming stripped 1 base from V and 5 bases from J, with 7 bases between. Looked up from germline, CDR1 is SGHTA and CDR2 is FQGNSA. The CDR3 DNA is TGTGCCAGCAGCTTAGTAGGGGGAGATACGCAGTATTTT. It codes for CASSLVGGDTQYF.

Only a few counts were recorded for this clone. The chain is built from TRBV19 and TRBJ2-7, with D uncertain. With 6 bases removed from V and 0 bases from J, the gap between germline ends came to 9 bases. This CDR3 spans 13 amino acids. The germline CDR1 and CDR2 sequences are LNHDA and SQIVND (reference sequence). Here the CDR3 reads CASSRVSSYEQYF. In DNA, the CDR3 is TGTGCCAGTAGCCGGGTTAGCTCCTACGAGCAGTACTTC.

The CDR3 reads CASSPLFTVGGYGYTF. CDR3 coding DNA: TGTGCCAGCAGCCCCCTTTTTACCGTAGGAGGCTATGGCTACACCTTC. This chain uses TRBV28 with TRBJ1-2; no firm D call. CDR3 length: 16 amino acids. Trimming removed 6 bases at V and 4 bases at J, with 21 bases between. Germline V gene sequence: CDR1 MDHEN, CDR2 SYDVKM.

The rearrangement links TRBV12-2 to TRBJ2-5; the DNA was not used to check the table's D call, TRBD2. TRBV12-2 is listed as a pseudogene. The CDR3 has 14 amino acids. The CDR3 DNA reads TGTGCAAGTCGCCAGGTGAGAGGGCAAGAGACCCAGTACTTC. Amino acids: CASRQVRGQETQYF.

The V and J genes are TRBV6-6 and TRBJ2-2; possible D gene TRBD2, 6 bases. Germline V gene lookup returns CDR1 MNHNY and CDR2 SVGAGI (reference sequence). V lost 6 bases, J lost 1 base, and 12 bases lay in between. CDR3 size: 15 residues. Here the CDR3 DNA reads TGTGCCAGCAGCCCCACTAGCCTGAACACCGGGGAGCTGTTTTTT. The encoded protein is CASSPTSLNTGELFF.

This clone has only one observation. V gene TRBV6-6 combines with J gene TRBJ2-1, with 9 bases aligning to TRBD1. Germline V gene sequence: CDR1 MNHNY, CDR2 SVGAGI (reference sequence). V was pared by 7 bases and J by 1 base, with 2 bases of the junction left unmatched. The CDR3 loop spans 14 amino acids. CDR3 nucleotide sequence: TGTGCCAGCACCGGACAGGGGTCCTACAATGAGCAGTTCTTC. It translates to CASTGQGSYNEQFF.